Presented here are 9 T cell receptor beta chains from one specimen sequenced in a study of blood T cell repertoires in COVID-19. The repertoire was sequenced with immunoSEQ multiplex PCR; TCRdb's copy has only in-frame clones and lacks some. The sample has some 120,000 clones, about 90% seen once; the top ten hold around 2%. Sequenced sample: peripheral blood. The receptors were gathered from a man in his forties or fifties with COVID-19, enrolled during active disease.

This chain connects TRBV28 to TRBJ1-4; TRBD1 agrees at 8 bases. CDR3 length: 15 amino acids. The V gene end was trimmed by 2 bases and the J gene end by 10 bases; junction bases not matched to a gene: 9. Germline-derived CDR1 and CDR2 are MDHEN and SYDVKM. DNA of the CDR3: TGTGCCAGCAGTTTACAGGGGGCTACCTCTCCAAAACTGTTTTTT. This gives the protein CASSLQGATSPKLFF.

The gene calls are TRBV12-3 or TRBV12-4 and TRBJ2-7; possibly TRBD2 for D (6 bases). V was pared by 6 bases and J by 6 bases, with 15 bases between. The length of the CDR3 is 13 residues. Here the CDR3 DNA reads TGTGCCAGCAGGATTACTAGCACGGGCGAGCAGTACTTC. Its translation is CASRITSTGEQYF.

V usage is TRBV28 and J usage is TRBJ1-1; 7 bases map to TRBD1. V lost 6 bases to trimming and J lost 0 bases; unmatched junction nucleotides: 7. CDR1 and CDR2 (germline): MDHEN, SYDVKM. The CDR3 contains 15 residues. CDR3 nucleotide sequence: TGTGCCAGCAGCGATAGACAGGGCCTGAACACTGAAGCTTTCTTT. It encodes CASSDRQGLNTEAFF. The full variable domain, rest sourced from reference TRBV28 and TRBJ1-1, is DVKVTQSSRYLVKRTGEKVFLECVQDMDHENMFWYRQDPGLGLRLIYFSYDVKMKEKGDIPEGYSVSREKKERFSLILESASTNQTSMYLCASSDRQGLNTEAFFGQGTRLTVV.

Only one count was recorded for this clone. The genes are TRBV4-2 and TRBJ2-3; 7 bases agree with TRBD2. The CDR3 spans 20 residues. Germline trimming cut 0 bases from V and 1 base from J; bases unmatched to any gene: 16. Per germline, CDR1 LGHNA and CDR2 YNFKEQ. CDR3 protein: CASSQDRDGGSLMGTDTQYF. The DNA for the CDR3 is TGTGCCAGCAGCCAAGATCGTGACGGCGGGAGCTTGATGGGCACAGATACGCAGTATTTT.

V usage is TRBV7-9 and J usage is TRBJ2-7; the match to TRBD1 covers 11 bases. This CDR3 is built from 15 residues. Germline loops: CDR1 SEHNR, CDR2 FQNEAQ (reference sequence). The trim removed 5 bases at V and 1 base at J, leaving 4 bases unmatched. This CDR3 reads CASSPRDRGSYEQYF. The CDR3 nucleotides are TGTGCCAGCAGCCCCCGGGACAGGGGGTCCTACGAGCAGTACTTC.

This CDR3 reads CASSARLAGESYNEQFF. The CDR3 DNA is TGTGCCAGTAGTGCCCGACTAGCGGGAGAATCCTACAATGAGCAGTTCTTC. The rearrangement joins TRBV19 to TRBJ2-1; 12 bases agree with TRBD2. The CDR3 consists of 17 residues. Germline CDR1 and CDR2: LNHDA and SQIVND (reference sequence). J was trimmed by 1 base and V by 5 bases; bases with no gene match: 6.

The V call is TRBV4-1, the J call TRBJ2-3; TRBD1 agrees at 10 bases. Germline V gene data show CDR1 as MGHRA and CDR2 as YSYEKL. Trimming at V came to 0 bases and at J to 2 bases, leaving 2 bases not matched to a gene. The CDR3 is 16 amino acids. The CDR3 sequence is CASSQEGTGDTDTQYF. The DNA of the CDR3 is TGCGCCAGCAGCCAAGAAGGGACAGGGGACACAGATACGCAGTATTTT.

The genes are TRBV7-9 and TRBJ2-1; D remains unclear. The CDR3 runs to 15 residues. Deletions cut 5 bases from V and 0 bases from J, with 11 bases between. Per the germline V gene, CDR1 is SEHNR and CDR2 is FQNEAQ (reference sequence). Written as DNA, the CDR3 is TGTGCCAGCAGCCCAACGATGAGCTCCTACAATGAGCAGTTCTTC. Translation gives CASSPTMSSYNEQFF.

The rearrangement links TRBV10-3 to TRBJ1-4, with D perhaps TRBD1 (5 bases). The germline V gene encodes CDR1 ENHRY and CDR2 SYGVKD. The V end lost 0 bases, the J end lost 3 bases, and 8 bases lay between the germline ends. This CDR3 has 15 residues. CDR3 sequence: CAISESGGANEKLFF. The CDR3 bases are TGTGCCATCAGTGAGTCGGGGGGTGCTAATGAAAAACTGTTTTTT.